What follows is one T cell receptor (beta chain) and its context. The data belong to a study of response to subunit inactivated influenza vaccine. This CDR3 contains 16 residues. The V gene's germline CDR1 is SGHAT and CDR2 FQNNGV. V lost 6 bases and J lost 6; bases outside the gene matches: 11. TCRdb ran MiXCR on the RT-PCR reads and lists one entry per CDR3 protein. The sample has under 800,000 distinct CDR3 sequences; approximately 15% are singletons. This clonotype was sampled from a man in his fifties or sixties who received an inactivated influenza vaccine. The rearrangement joins TRBV11-2 to TRBJ2-2, with TRBD1 matching 9 bases. The sample was PBMCs from blood, taken approximately 15 days before vaccination. The CDR3 DNA reads TGTGCCAGCAGTCGTTCGACAGGGGGTCTGGCCGGGGAGCTGTTTTTT. Its translation is CASSRSTGGLAGELFF.